Listed below are T cell receptor beta chains from one sample, sequenced in a study of T cells after yellow fever vaccination. TCRdb re-called the 5' RACE reads through MiXCR, storing one row per CDR3 protein. This repertoire shows a few hundred thousand distinct CDR3 sequences, about 4% found once; its top ten account for less than 25%. The specimen was PBMCs, collected 5 days after the yellow fever booster vaccination. These receptors all come from a man between 18 and 35 years old who received the YFV17D yellow fever vaccine. Both conserved end residues are part of each CDR3. Fields, in order: V gene, clone size, D gene, J gene, CDR3 protein, CDR3 DNA. A D gene is named only where the DNA matches it firmly. Expanded clones get a size class; other rows say once, few or many, or leave the size out.

V gene: TRBV15; clone size: few; D gene: NA; J gene: TRBJ2-3; CDR3 protein: CATSRSRDTRTDTQYF; CDR3 DNA: TGTGCCACCAGCAGATCCCGGGACACACGCACAGATACGCAGTATTTT
V gene: TRBV9; clone size: few; D gene: TRBD2; J gene: TRBJ2-1; CDR3 protein: CASSPTGGAGEQFF; CDR3 DNA: TGTGCCAGCAGCCCTACGGGGGGAGCGGGGGAGCAGTTCTTC
V gene: TRBV28; clone size: many; D gene: TRBD2; J gene: TRBJ2-3; CDR3 protein: CASRGGGVVGGTDTQYF; CDR3 DNA: TGTGCCAGCAGAGGCGGGGGAGTCGTGGGGGGCACAGATACGCAGTATTTT
V gene: TRBV7-9; clone size: few; D gene: NA; J gene: TRBJ2-2; CDR3 protein: CASSPPGVDTGELFF; CDR3 DNA: TGTGCCAGCAGCCCTCCAGGGGTCGACACCGGGGAGCTGTTTTTT
V gene: TRBV9; clone size: NA; D gene: TRBD2; J gene: TRBJ2-5; CDR3 protein: CASSPWRGEVETQYF; CDR3 DNA: TGTGCCAGCAGTCCCTGGCGGGGGGAGGTGGAGACCCAGTACTTC
V gene: TRBV9; clone size: many; D gene: NA; J gene: TRBJ1-1; CDR3 protein: CASSVVTGMNTEAFF; CDR3 DNA: TGTGCCAGCAGCGTAGTAACGGGTATGAACACTGAAGCTTTCTTT
V gene: TRBV19; clone size: NA; D gene: NA; J gene: TRBJ2-2; CDR3 protein: CASSRFPGPTGELFF; CDR3 DNA: TGTGCCAGTAGTCGTTTCCCGGGCCCGACCGGGGAGCTGTTTTTT
V gene: TRBV29-1; clone size: NA; D gene: TRBD2; J gene: TRBJ2-5; CDR3 protein: CSVEELAGGYQETQYF; CDR3 DNA: TGCAGCGTTGAAGAGCTAGCGGGGGGGTACCAAGAGACCCAGTACTTC
V gene: TRBV11-3; clone size: many; D gene: TRBD2; J gene: TRBJ2-1; CDR3 protein: CASSRGLNNEQFF; CDR3 DNA: TGTGCCAGCAGCCGGGGACTAAACAATGAGCAGTTCTTC
V gene: TRBV7-6; clone size: NA; D gene: TRBD1; J gene: TRBJ2-2; CDR3 protein: CASSSGQGDVGELFF; CDR3 DNA: TGTGCCAGCAGCTCCGGACAGGGCGACGTCGGGGAGCTGTTTTTT
V gene: TRBV7-9; clone size: few; D gene: NA; J gene: TRBJ2-2; CDR3 protein: CASAVVSSTGELFF; CDR3 DNA: TGTGCCAGTGCAGTGGTTTCGAGCACCGGGGAGCTGTTTTTT
V gene: TRBV7-3; clone size: few; D gene: TRBD2; J gene: TRBJ2-1; CDR3 protein: CASSLVGLAGYNEQFF; CDR3 DNA: TGTGCCAGCAGCTTAGTAGGGCTAGCGGGTTACAATGAGCAGTTCTTC
V gene: TRBV7-6; clone size: few; D gene: NA; J gene: TRBJ2-5; CDR3 protein: CASSLASWTEQETQYF; CDR3 DNA: TGTGCCAGCAGCTTAGCTTCCTGGACAGAACAAGAGACCCAGTACTTC
V gene: TRBV3-1; clone size: few; D gene: NA; J gene: TRBJ1-5; CDR3 protein: CASSQDSVNQPQHF; CDR3 DNA: TGTGCCAGCAGCCAAGATTCGGTGAATCAGCCCCAGCATTTT
V gene: TRBV5-1; clone size: many; D gene: NA; J gene: TRBJ2-3; CDR3 protein: CASSSFTDTQYF; CDR3 DNA: TGCGCCAGCAGCTCGTTCACAGATACGCAGTATTTT
V gene: TRBV4-2; clone size: few; D gene: TRBD2; J gene: TRBJ2-5; CDR3 protein: CASSRGGVAGIETQYF; CDR3 DNA: TGTGCCAGCAGCCGAGGTGGAGTAGCGGGGATAGAGACCCAGTACTTC